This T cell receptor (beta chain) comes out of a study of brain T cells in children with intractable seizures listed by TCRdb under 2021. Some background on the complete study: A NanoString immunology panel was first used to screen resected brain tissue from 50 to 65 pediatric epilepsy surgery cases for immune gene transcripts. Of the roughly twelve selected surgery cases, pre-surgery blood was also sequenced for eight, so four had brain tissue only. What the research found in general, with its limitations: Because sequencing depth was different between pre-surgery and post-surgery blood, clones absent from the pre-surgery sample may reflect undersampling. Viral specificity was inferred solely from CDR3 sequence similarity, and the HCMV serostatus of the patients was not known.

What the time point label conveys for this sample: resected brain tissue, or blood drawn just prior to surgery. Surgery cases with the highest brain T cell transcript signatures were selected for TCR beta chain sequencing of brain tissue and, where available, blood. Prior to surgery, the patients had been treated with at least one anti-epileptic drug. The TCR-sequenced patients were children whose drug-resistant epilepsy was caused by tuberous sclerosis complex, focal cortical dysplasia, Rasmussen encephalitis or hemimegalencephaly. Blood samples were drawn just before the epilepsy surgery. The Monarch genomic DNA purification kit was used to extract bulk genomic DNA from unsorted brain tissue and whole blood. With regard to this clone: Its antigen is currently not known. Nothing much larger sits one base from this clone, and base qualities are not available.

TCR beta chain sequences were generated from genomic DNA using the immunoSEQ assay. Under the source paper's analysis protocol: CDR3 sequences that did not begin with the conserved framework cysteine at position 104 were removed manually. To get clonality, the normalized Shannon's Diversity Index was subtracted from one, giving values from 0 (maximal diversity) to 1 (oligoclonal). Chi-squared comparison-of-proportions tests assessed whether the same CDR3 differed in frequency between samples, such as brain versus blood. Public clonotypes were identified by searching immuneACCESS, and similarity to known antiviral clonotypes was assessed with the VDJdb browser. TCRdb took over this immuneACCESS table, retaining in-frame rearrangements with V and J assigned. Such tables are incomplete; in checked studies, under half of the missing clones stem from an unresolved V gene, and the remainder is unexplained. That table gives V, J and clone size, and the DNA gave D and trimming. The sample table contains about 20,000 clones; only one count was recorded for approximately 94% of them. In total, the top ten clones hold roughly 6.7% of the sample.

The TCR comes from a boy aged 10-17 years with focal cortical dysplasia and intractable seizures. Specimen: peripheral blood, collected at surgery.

The CDR3 loop reads CASSPSGRMETQYF. The sequenced DNA: TGCGCCAGCAGCCCTAGCGGGAGGATGGAGACCCAGTACTTC. The chain is assembled from TRBV4-1 and TRBJ2-5, and TRBD2 matches 11 of the central bases. Spanning cysteine to phenylalanine, the CDR3 consists of 14 amino acids. Of all the DNA, just the CDR3 is kept, 42 bases in frame from base 1. V is pruned by 4 bases and J by 5 bases, leaving 3 bases of the junction without a gene match. The germline V gene sets CDR1 to MGHRA and CDR2 to YSYEKL.